This T cell receptor beta chain was sequenced for a study of shared clonotypes between healthy human individuals. Each subset's genomic DNA was split evenly across several immunoSEQ plates. Assay: immunoSEQ multiplex PCR; the TCRdb copy retains only in-frame clones and omits some. The sample lists roughly 220,000 clones, approximately 65% occurring once. CDR3 length: 13 residues. CDR1 and CDR2 (germline): SNHLY, FYNNEI. Concerning this clone itself: A junction boundary mismatches the germline segment, possibly from a read error.

The chain has TRBV2 and TRBJ2-2; TRBD2 aligns across 8 bases. The source material was memory CD4+ T cells sorted from blood. Noted subset: CD45RA-negative fraction. The sequence was obtained from a man aged 30 to 39 in good health. CDR3 sequence (DNA): TGTGTCAGCAGTCTGGGACTAGTCGGGGAGCTGTTTTTT. It encodes CVSSLGLVGELFF.